These 5 T cell receptor beta chains came from one sample sequenced in a study of blood T cells in healthy people across ages. A second PCR of roughly 7 to 11 cycles used a sample-barcoded 5' primer and a J-beta primer mix. TCRdb used MiXCR to reprocess the 5' RACE reads, holding one entry per CDR3 protein. Among 800,000 to 1,300,000 distinct CDR3 sequences listed, roughly 24% were seen once. The same sample was also studied in work on T cells of mothers and their children.

Sequenced sample: blood. These TCRs come from a girl aged 2 to 9 in good health.

A few counts support this clonotype. The rearrangement links TRBV4-3 to TRBJ1-3; D is unresolved. Germline V gene sequence: CDR1 LGHNA, CDR2 YSLEER. V shed 3 bases and J shed 4 bases, with 13 bases lying between them. This CDR3 contains 15 residues. The CDR3 loop is CASSQILAAGNTIYF. CDR3 sequence (DNA): TGCGCCAGCAGCCAGATCCTGGCGGCAGGAAACACCATATATTTT.

Remarks on this clonotype: At one of its ends the junction is not consistent with the germline gene, which may arise from a read error. The J gene is TRBJ1-2, the V gene TRBV28; 12 bases line up with TRBD1. The CDR3 is 16 residues long. Looked up from germline, CDR1 is MDHEN and CDR2 is SYDVKM. CDR3 in amino acids: CASSPPGQGANYDYTF. The CDR3 DNA is TGTGCCAGCAGCCCCCCGGGACAGGGGGCTAACTATGACTACACCTTC.

The genes are TRBV11-2 and TRBJ1-2; 7 nucleotides line up with TRBD1. The CDR3 consists of 16 residues. V shed 5 bases, J shed 6 bases, and the junction held 15 bases outside the gene matches. Germline CDR1 and CDR2: SGHAT and FQNNGV. CDR3 loop: CASSPTPGQFVNGYTF. CDR3 DNA: TGTGCCAGCAGCCCGACGCCGGGACAGTTTGTCAATGGCTACACCTTC.

This clonotype was seen more than once but under ten times. The rearrangement uses TRBV5-6 and TRBJ2-1, with D possibly called TRBD1 or TRBD2 (6 bases each). CDR1 is SGHDT, CDR2 YYEEEE, per germline. The length of the CDR3 is 15 residues. V was pared by 4 bases and J by 6 bases, with 17 bases between. CDR3 DNA sequence: TGTGCCAGCAGCCGCGTCGGGGGCCCCCGCAATGAGCAGTTCTTC. Translating gives CASSRVGGPRNEQFF.

The chain links TRBV9 to TRBJ1-2; the D is unclear. CDR3 length equals 14 residues. V was clipped by 0 bases and J by 2 bases, with 8 bases between them. Germline lookup yields CDR1 SGDLS and CDR2 YYNGEE. The CDR3 DNA sequence: TGTGCCAGCAGCGTAGGCAGAGGAAACTATGGCTACACCTTC. Its translation: CASSVGRGNYGYTF.